The 21 T cell receptor beta chains below come from one sample, sequenced in a study of blood T cell repertoires in COVID-19. Some clones are missing from TCRdb's copy, which holds only in-frame ones; the method was immunoSEQ multiplex PCR. The repertoire holds a few hundred thousand clones, with approximately 89% as singletons. The sequenced sample consisted of PBMCs or T cells enriched from blood (not recorded which). Source of these receptors: a man between 35 and 55 years old in a cohort exposed to, infected with or recovered from COVID-19 (not recorded which).

V and J are TRBV3-1 (or the pseudogene TRBV3-2) and TRBJ2-2, with D maybe TRBD2 (6 bases). The V end lost 4 bases, the J end lost 2 bases, and 11 bases lay between the germline ends. Germline-derived CDR1 and CDR2 are LGHDT and YNNKEL (reference sequence). The length of the CDR3 is 15 residues. The CDR3 coding sequence is TGTGCCAGCAGCCCGCCACTAGCCAACACCGGGGAGCTGTTTTTT. Translating gives CASSPPLANTGELFF.

This sequence joins TRBV19 and TRBJ2-1; 10 positions match TRBD1. Unmatched junction bases numbered 7, after V lost 7 bases and J lost 7 bases. The CDR3 runs to 14 residues. From germline, CDR1 is LNHDA and CDR2 SQIVND (reference sequence). The CDR3 DNA sequence: TGTGCCAGTAAAAGGGGACAGGGGAAAAATGAGCAGTTCTTC. It is translated as CASKRGQGKNEQFF.

The chain carries TRBV19 and TRBJ2-3; maybe TRBD2 (7 bases). With 7 bases removed from V and 3 bases from J, the gap between germline ends came to 17 bases. Germline V gene data show CDR1 as LNHDA and CDR2 as SQIVND (reference sequence). The CDR3 extends over 15 amino acids. The CDR3 DNA reads TGTGCCAGTAAGAGTTTGGGGGGGCCGACAGATACGCAGTATTTT. It specifies CASKSLGGPTDTQYF.

The rearrangement uses TRBV7-9 and TRBJ2-1; 10 nucleotides align to TRBD2. Germline V gene sequence: CDR1 SEHNR, CDR2 FQNEAQ (reference sequence). The CDR3 covers 16 residues. After removal of 4 bases from V and 7 bases from J, the junction contained 10 bases not matched to a gene. This chain's CDR3 is CASSSPGLASVNEQFF. In DNA form, the CDR3 reads TGTGCCAGCAGCTCACCGGGACTAGCGTCCGTGAATGAGCAGTTCTTC.

V and J are TRBV27 and TRBJ2-5; 12 positions match TRBD1. V was clipped by 2 bases and J by 5 bases; unmatched bases: 18. The CDR3 sequence is 20 residues long. The germline CDR1 and CDR2 sequences are MNHEY and SMNVEV (reference sequence). The DNA for the CDR3 is TGTGCCAGCAGTTTACTTCCGGGCTCCGGGACAGGGGGCGCGAGGGAGACCCAGTACTTC. Its protein is CASSLLPGSGTGGARETQYF.

Only a few counts were recorded for this clone. The rearrangement uses TRBV27 and TRBJ1-2; TRBD1 matches at 7 bases. The CDR3 runs 12 residues. In germline, CDR1 is MNHEY, CDR2 SMNVEV (reference sequence). The J segment lost 7 bases and the V segment lost 5 bases, leaving 4 bases of the junction unmatched. The CDR3 spells CASSTQGFGYTF. In DNA form, the CDR3 reads TGTGCCAGCAGTACACAGGGGTTTGGCTACACCTTC.

V usage is TRBV5-1 and J usage is TRBJ2-3, with D maybe TRBD1 (5 bases). The CDR3 is 14 amino acids. Per the germline V gene, CDR1 is SGHRS and CDR2 is YFSETQ. V gave up 2 bases and J gave up 1 base, with 8 bases separating them. The chain's CDR3 is CASSLRQRTDTQYF. The CDR3, as DNA: TGCGCCAGCAGCTTACGACAGCGCACAGATACGCAGTATTTT.

This chain connects TRBV19 to TRBJ1-5, with D uncertain. The V end lost 1 base, the J end lost 0 bases, and 7 bases lay between the germline ends. The germline V gene has CDR1 LNHDA and CDR2 SQIVND (reference sequence). This CDR3 comprises 15 residues. DNA for the CDR3: TGTGCCAGTAGTATAGTTACAGCTAGCAATCAGCCCCAGCATTTT. Translating it yields CASSIVTASNQPQHF.

V is TRBV7-9 and J is TRBJ1-4; 7 nucleotides align to TRBD1. J was trimmed by 2 bases and V by 1 base; bases with no gene match: 1. Germline CDR1 reads SEHNR; CDR2 reads FQNEAQ (reference sequence). The CDR3 consists of 15 residues. The CDR3: CASSLEQGTNEKLFF. The CDR3 DNA reads as TGTGCCAGCAGCTTAGAACAGGGGACTAATGAAAAACTGTTTTTT.

This chain uses TRBV7-3 with TRBJ2-2; 14 nucleotides match TRBD2. Germline trimming cut 5 bases from V and 4 bases from J; bases unmatched to any gene: 3. From germline, CDR1 is SGHTA and CDR2 FQGTGA. The CDR3 consists of 16 residues. DNA for the CDR3: TGTGCCAGCAGCCCAGGACTAGCGGGAGGCACCGGGGAGCTGTTTTTT. Encoded protein: CASSPGLAGGTGELFF.

The V and J genes are TRBV6-1 and TRBJ1-5, with 8 bases lining up with TRBD1. V gave up 0 bases and J gave up 6 bases; unmatched junction bases: 1. This CDR3 spans 14 amino acids. Germline lookup yields CDR1 MNHNS and CDR2 SASEGT. The CDR3, as DNA: TGTGCCAGCAGTGAAGCAGACAGGGGTCAGCCCCAGCATTTT. Translated, it gives CASSEADRGQPQHF.

V usage is TRBV7-9 and J usage is TRBJ2-1, with TRBD1 as a possible D gene (6 bases). V lost 5 bases and J lost 4, with 15 bases in between. The CDR3 covers 15 residues. Germline V gives CDR1 SEHNR, CDR2 FQNEAQ (reference sequence). The CDR3 bases are TGTGCCAGCAGCCTCAGGGGTTTTGGGTACAATGAGCAGTTCTTC. Its translation is CASSLRGFGYNEQFF.

This clone was recorded once. This sequence joins TRBV6-2 or TRBV6-3 and TRBJ1-1; 9 bases agree with TRBD1. J lost 5 bases, V lost 4 bases, and 2 bases had no gene match. The CDR3 length is 13 residues. Germline values: CDR1 MNHEY, CDR2 SVGEGT. The CDR3 bases are TGTGCCAGCAGTTTCGGACAGGGGACTGAAGCTTTCTTT. It yields the protein CASSFGQGTEAFF.

This chain links TRBV28 with TRBJ2-7, with 11 bases fitting TRBD1. V gave up 6 bases and J gave up 3 bases; unmatched junction bases: 7. Germline V gives CDR1 MDHEN, CDR2 SYDVKM. CDR3 length: 15 amino acids. The chain's CDR3 is CASSRGGTGGYEQYF. CDR3 nucleotide sequence: TGTGCCAGCAGCCGAGGCGGGACAGGGGGCTACGAGCAGTACTTC.

This clone was picked up a small number of times. The CDR3 DNA reads TGTGCCAGCAGTGAAGTCGGGACAGGGAACACCGGGGAGCTGTTTTTT. It translates to CASSEVGTGNTGELFF. The chain joins TRBV2 to TRBJ2-2; 8 bases map to TRBD1. The germline CDR1 and CDR2 sequences are SNHLY and FYNNEI. The length of the CDR3 is 16 residues. The V segment lost 1 base and the J segment 1 base; nucleotides outside the gene matches: 2.

CDR3 sequence reads: CASSSGQGRETQYF. CDR3 coding DNA: TGTGCCAGCAGCTCGGGACAGGGGAGAGAGACCCAGTACTTC. The rearrangement uses TRBV11-2 and TRBJ2-5; 10 nucleotides line up with TRBD1. CDR3 size: 14 residues. CDR1 is SGHAT and CDR2 is FQNNGV in the germline V gene. V dropped 4 bases and J dropped 4; count of bases not matched to a gene: 3.

The chain couples TRBV28 to TRBJ2-7, with 11 bases that match TRBD2. V lost 6 bases to trimming and J lost 5 bases; unmatched junction nucleotides: 12. From germline, CDR1 is MDHEN and CDR2 SYDVKM. There are 16 residues in the CDR3. CDR3 sequence (DNA): TGTGCCAGCAGCTCCCCACTAGCGGGAGACGGAAACGAGCAGTACTTC. Amino acid sequence: CASSSPLAGDGNEQYF.

This clone appeared a few times. Other DNA sequences in the sample encode the same CDR3. The J gene is TRBJ1-3, the V gene TRBV19; the D gene is possibly TRBD1 (5 bases). Per germline, CDR1 LNHDA and CDR2 SQIVND (reference sequence). The CDR3 is 15 residues long. The V end was cut by 1 base, the J end by 2 bases, with 9 bases between. Here the CDR3 DNA reads TGTGCCAGTAGTATAGGGGGCACCGCTGGAAACACCATATATTTT. Its protein product is CASSIGGTAGNTIYF.

The gene calls are TRBV5-1 and TRBJ1-6; possible D gene TRBD1, 6 bases. Trimming stripped 6 bases from V and 5 bases from J, with 18 bases between. Germline V gives CDR1 SGHRS, CDR2 YFSETQ. The CDR3 is 16 amino acids. The CDR3, as DNA: TGCGCCAGCAATCCGGGACACGAAAGAGATAATTCACCCCTCCACTTT. It codes for CASNPGHERDNSPLHF.

This chain links TRBV3-1 (or the pseudogene TRBV3-2) with TRBJ1-1; 11 bases agree with TRBD1. Germline V gene lookup returns CDR1 LGHDT and CDR2 YNNKEL (reference sequence). J was trimmed by 6 bases and V by 5 bases; bases with no gene match: 11. The CDR3 spans 16 residues. The CDR3 DNA is TGTGCCAGCAGCAACCGGGACAGGGGGACAATCGCTGAAGCTTTCTTT. It encodes CASSNRDRGTIAEAFF.

The genes are TRBV5-1 and TRBJ1-2; the match to TRBD1 covers 7 bases. Germline V gene data show CDR1 as SGHRS and CDR2 as YFSETQ. V lost 4 bases, J lost 8 bases, and 11 bases stayed unmatched. CDR3 length: 14 residues. The CDR3 DNA is TGCGCCAGCAGCATGCGACCAGGGGGAGAAGGCTACACCTTC. It codes for CASSMRPGGEGYTF.